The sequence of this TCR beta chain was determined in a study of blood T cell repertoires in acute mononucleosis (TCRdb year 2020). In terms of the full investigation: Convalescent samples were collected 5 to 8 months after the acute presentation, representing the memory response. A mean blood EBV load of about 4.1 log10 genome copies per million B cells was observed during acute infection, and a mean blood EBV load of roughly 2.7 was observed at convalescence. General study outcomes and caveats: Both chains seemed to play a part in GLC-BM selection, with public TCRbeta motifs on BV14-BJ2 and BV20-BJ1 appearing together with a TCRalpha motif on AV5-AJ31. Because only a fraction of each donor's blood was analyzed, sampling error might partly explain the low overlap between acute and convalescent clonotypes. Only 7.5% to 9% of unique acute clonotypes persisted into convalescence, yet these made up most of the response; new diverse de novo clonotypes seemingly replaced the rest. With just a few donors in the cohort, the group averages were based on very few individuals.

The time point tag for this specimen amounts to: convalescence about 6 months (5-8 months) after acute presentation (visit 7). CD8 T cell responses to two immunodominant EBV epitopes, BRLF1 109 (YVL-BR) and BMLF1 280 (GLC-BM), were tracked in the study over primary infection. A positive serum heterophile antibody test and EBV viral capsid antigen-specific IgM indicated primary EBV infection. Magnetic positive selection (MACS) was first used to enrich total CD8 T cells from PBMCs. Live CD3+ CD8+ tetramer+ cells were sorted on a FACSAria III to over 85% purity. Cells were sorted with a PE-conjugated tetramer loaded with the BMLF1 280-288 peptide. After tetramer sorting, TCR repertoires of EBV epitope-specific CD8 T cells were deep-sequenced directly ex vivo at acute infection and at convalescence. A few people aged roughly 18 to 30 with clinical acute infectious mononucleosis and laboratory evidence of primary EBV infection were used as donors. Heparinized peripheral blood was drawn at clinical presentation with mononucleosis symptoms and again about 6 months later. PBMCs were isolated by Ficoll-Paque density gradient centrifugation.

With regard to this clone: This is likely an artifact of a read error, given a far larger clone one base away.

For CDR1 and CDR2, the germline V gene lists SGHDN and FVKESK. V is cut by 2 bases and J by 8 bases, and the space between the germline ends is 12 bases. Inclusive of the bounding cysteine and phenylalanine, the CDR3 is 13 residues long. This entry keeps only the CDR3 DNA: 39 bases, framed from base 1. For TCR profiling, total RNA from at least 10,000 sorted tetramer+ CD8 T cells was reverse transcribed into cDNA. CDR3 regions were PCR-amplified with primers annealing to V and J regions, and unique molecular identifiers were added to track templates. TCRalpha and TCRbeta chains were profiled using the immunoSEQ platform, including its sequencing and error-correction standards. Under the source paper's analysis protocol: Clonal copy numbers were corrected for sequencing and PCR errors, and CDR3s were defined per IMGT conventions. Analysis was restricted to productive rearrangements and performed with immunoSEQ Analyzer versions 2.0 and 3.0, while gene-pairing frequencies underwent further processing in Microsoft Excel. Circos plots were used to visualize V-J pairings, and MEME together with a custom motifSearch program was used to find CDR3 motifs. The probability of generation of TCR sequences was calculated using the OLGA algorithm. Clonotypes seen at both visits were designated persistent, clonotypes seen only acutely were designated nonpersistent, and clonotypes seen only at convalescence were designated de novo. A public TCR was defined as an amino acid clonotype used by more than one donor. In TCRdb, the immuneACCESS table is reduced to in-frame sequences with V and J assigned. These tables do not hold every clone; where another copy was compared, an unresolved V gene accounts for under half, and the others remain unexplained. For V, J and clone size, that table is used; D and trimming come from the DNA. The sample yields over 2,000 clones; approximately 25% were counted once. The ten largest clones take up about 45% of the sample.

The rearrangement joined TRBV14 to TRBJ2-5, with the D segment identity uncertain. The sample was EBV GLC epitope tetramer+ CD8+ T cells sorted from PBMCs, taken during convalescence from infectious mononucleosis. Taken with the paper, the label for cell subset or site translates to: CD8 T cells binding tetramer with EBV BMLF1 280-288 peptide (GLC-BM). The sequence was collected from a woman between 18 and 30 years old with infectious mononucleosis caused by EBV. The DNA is TGTGCCAGCAGCCAATCGCCGGTGGGTACCCAGTACTTC. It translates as CASSQSPVGTQYF.